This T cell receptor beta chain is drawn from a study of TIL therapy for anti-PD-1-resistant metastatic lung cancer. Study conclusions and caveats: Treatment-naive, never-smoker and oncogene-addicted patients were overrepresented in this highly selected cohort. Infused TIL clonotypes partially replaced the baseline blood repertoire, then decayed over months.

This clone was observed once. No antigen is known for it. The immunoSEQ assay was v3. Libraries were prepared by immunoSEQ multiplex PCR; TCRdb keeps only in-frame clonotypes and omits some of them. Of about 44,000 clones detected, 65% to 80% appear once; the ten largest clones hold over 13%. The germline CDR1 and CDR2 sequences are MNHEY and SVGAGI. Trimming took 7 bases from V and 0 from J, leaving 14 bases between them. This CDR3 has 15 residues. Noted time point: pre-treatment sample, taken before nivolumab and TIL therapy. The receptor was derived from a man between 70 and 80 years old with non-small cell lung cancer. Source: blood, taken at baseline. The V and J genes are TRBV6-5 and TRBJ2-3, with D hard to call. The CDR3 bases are TGTGCCAGCAAGGTCGGCTGGCTTAGCACAGATACGCAGTATTTT. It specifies CASKVGWLSTDTQYF.